This entry lists 10 T cell receptor beta chains sequenced from one sample in a study of cytomegalovirus exposure and HLA in healthy donors. Researchers ran the PCR with 60 Vbeta and 13 Jbeta primers. Libraries were prepared by immunoSEQ multiplex PCR; TCRdb keeps only in-frame clonotypes and omits some of them. The data show about 180,000 clones, 70% to 80% seen once. The specimen was PBMCs. The receptors derive from a woman aged 55-75 years in good health and CMV-seropositive.

The genes are TRBV15 and TRBJ1-2; D remains ambiguous. V was trimmed by 5 bases and J by 8 bases, leaving 18 bases between them. Per the germline V gene, CDR1 is LNHNV and CDR2 is YYDKDF (reference sequence). CDR3 length equals 14 residues. Here the CDR3 DNA reads TGTGCCACCAGCCCCCCCCAGACTTTAGGCGGCTACACCTTC. Translating it yields CATSPPQTLGGYTF. The full variable domain, with the rest looked up from reference TRBV15 and TRBJ1-2, is DAMVIQNPRYQVTQFGKPVTLSCSQTLNHNVMYWYQQKSSQAPKLLFHYYDKDFNNEADTPDNFQSRRPNTSFCFLDIRSPGLGDTAMYLCATSPPQTLGGYTFGSGTRLTVV.

This chain joins TRBV9 and TRBJ2-3; TRBD2 matches at 9 bases. CDR3 size: 17 residues. Germline V lookup: CDR1 SGDLS, CDR2 YYNGEE. Germline trimming cut 0 bases from V and 6 bases from J; bases unmatched to any gene: 11. Written as DNA, the CDR3 is TGTGCCAGCAGCGTAGGTGGCGGGGGGGCCATAGCTGATACGCAGTATTTT. This translates into CASSVGGGGAIADTQYF.

V is TRBV30 and J is TRBJ1-3; D is undetermined. V was pared by 0 bases and J by 0 bases, with 12 bases between. Germline V gene lookup returns CDR1 GTSNPN and CDR2 SVGIG (reference sequence). There are 16 residues in the CDR3. The DNA for the CDR3 is TGTGCCTGGAGTGTATTCGGCGGGAGCTCTGGAAACACCATATATTTT. Translated: CAWSVFGGSSGNTIYF.

The V gene is TRBV6-6, the J gene TRBJ2-7; 14 nucleotides align to TRBD2. Trimming cost V 2 bases and J 6 bases; bases outside gene matches: 6. Germline CDR1 reads MNHNY; CDR2 reads SVGAGI (reference sequence). The CDR3 covers 16 residues. CDR3 residues: CASSYGLAGGRSEQYF. The CDR3 DNA is TGTGCCAGCAGTTACGGACTAGCGGGGGGCAGGAGCGAGCAGTACTTC.

The rearrangement links TRBV19 to TRBJ1-4; 7 positions agree with TRBD1. Germline V lookup: CDR1 LNHDA, CDR2 SQIVND (reference sequence). V was clipped by 7 bases and J by 4 bases; unmatched bases: 9. The CDR3 loop spans 15 amino acids. CDR3 loop: CASTTRQGLNEKLFF. In DNA, the CDR3 is TGTGCCAGTACCACAAGACAGGGCCTTAATGAAAAACTGTTTTTT. Drawing the rest from reference TRBV19 and TRBJ1-4, the complete variable domain is DGGITQSPKYLFRKEGQNVTLSCEQNLNHDAMYWYRQDPGQGLRLIYYSQIVNDFQKGDIAEGYSVSREKKESFPLTVTSAQKNPTAFYLCASTTRQGLNEKLFFGSGTQLSVL.

The rearrangement uses TRBV4-2 and TRBJ2-7; 9 bases line up with TRBD2. Germline V lookup: CDR1 LGHNA, CDR2 YNFKEQ. After removal of 1 base from V and 0 bases from J, the junction contained 10 bases not matched to a gene. The CDR3 totals 18 residues. The CDR3 spells CASSQGAVGLANSYEQYF. As DNA, the CDR3 is TGTGCCAGCAGCCAAGGTGCAGTCGGACTAGCGAACTCCTACGAGCAGTACTTC.

The count of this clone is one. This sequence joins TRBV27 and TRBJ1-5, with D perhaps TRBD1 (5 bases). The CDR3 length is 21 residues. The germline CDR1 and CDR2 sequences are MNHEY and SMNVEV (reference sequence). V lost 1 base and J 0 bases, leaving 25 bases between the germline ends. In DNA, the CDR3 is TGTGCCAGCAGTTTATTGGGCCCAGATCCGAAGGGGCCTGATAGCAATCAGCCCCAGCATTTT. It translates to CASSLLGPDPKGPDSNQPQHF.

CDR3 sequence (DNA): TGTGCCAGCAGTTACTTCGAGGGACAGGGGCGAGCTTTCTTT. Residues: CASSYFEGQGRAFF. V gene TRBV6-5 combines with J gene TRBJ1-1; 10 bases fit TRBD1. The V and J ends lost 1 base and 10 bases, in that order; junction bases with no gene match: 6. The CDR3 is 14 amino acids. Looked up from germline, CDR1 is MNHEY and CDR2 is SVGAGI.

V usage is TRBV7-9 and J usage is TRBJ1-6; D uncertain. Germline CDR1 reads SEHNR; CDR2 reads FQNEAQ (reference sequence). Trimming took off 7 bases at V and 4 bases at J, with 11 bases between the two ends. The CDR3 has 14 amino acids. The CDR3 here is CASKRDGYNSPLHF. DNA for the CDR3: TGTGCCAGCAAGAGGGATGGTTATAATTCACCCCTCCACTTT.

The CDR3 spells CASSEPLGGGSNQPQHF. CDR3 bases: TGTGCCAGCAGTGAGCCCTTAGGGGGTGGAAGCAATCAGCCCCAGCATTTT. The chain has TRBV2 and TRBJ1-5, with D maybe TRBD1 (6 bases). The CDR3 consists of 17 residues. Per the germline V gene, CDR1 is SNHLY and CDR2 is FYNNEI. Trimming shortened V by 3 bases and J by 1 base, and 16 bases separated the two germline ends.